Below are 14 T cell receptor beta chains sequenced from a single sample in a study of blood T cell repertoires in COVID-19. Assay used: immunoSEQ multiplex PCR; TCRdb lists only in-frame clones, some missing. The sample consists of 220,000 or so clones, over 65% of them appearing once. Material: PBMCs or T cells enriched from blood (not recorded which). The receptors were gathered from a woman aged 55 to 70 who had recovered from COVID-19.

The CDR3 DNA reads TGTGCCAGCAGTTACTCGGGCGGGAGTCCCTACGAGCAGTACTTC. This translates into CASSYSGGSPYEQYF. The genes are TRBV6-5 and TRBJ2-7; 7 bases fit TRBD2. This CDR3 is built from 15 residues. The germline V gene encodes CDR1 MNHEY and CDR2 SVGAGI. Trimming at V came to 0 bases and at J to 2 bases, leaving 4 bases not matched to a gene.

This chain connects TRBV6-4 to TRBJ1-2; 7 nucleotides line up with TRBD1. The CDR3 sequence is 13 residues long. V lost 4 bases to trimming and J lost 5 bases; unmatched junction nucleotides: 4. Per germline, CDR1 MRHNA and CDR2 SNTAGT. CDR3 DNA: TGTGCCAGCAGTGGAGGGGGCGATTATGGCTACACCTTC. Amino acids: CASSGGGDYGYTF.

The chain uses TRBV14 and TRBJ2-3; 12 nucleotides line up with TRBD2. The germline gives CDR1 SGHDN, CDR2 FVKESK. CDR3 length equals 17 residues. The J segment lost 1 base and the V segment lost 4 bases, leaving 6 bases of the junction unmatched. CDR3 coding DNA: TGTGCCAGCAGCCCGTGGACTAGCGGGGTAGGCACAGATACGCAGTATTTT. This codes for CASSPWTSGVGTDTQYF.

The rearrangement joins TRBV18 to TRBJ1-3; weak D call: TRBD1 (6 bases). Trimming stripped 3 bases from V and 0 bases from J, with 9 bases between. Germline assignment: CDR1 KGHSH and CDR2 LQKENI. CDR3 length: 15 residues. CDR3 sequence (DNA): TGTGCCAGCTCACCCGGACAGAACTCTGGAAACACCATATATTTT. Amino acid sequence: CASSPGQNSGNTIYF. Filled out from reference TRBV18 and TRBJ1-3, the complete variable domain reads NAGVMQNPRHLVRRRGQEARLRCSPMKGHSHVYWYRQLPEEGLKFMVYLQKENIIDESGMPKERFSAEFPKEGPSILRIQQVVRGDSAAYFCASSPGQNSGNTIYFGEGSWLTVV.

The rearrangement joins TRBV5-1 to TRBJ1-6; 9 positions agree with TRBD1. The trim removed 4 bases at V and 8 bases at J, leaving 7 bases unmatched. The CDR3 is made up of 15 amino acids. Germline V gene data show CDR1 as SGHRS and CDR2 as YFSETQ. CDR3 residues: CASSPRTGADSPLHF. The CDR3 DNA reads TGCGCCAGCAGCCCACGGACAGGGGCGGATTCACCCCTCCACTTT.

This chain connects TRBV7-9 to TRBJ1-4; D unclear. V dropped 7 bases and J dropped 4 bases, with 13 bases sitting between them. Germline V lookup: CDR1 SEHNR, CDR2 FQNEAQ (reference sequence). There are 14 residues in the CDR3. The CDR3, as DNA: TGTGCCAGCACCTGGGGAGGGTATAATGAAAAACTGTTTTTT. Translation gives CASTWGGYNEKLFF.

The genes are TRBV11-2 and TRBJ2-5; 7 nucleotides match TRBD2. V trimming: 5 bases; J trimming: 5 bases; junction bases outside the gene matches: 17. Germline lookup yields CDR1 SGHAT and CDR2 FQNNGV. CDR3 size: 17 residues. In DNA form, the CDR3 reads TGTGCCAGCAGCAGGGGAGGGGAGGCGGGATTTTTTGAGACCCAGTACTTC. Translation: CASSRGGEAGFFETQYF.

The V gene is TRBV7-9, the J gene TRBJ1-1; TRBD1 aligns across 9 bases. The CDR3 loop spans 14 amino acids. Germline CDR1 reads SEHNR; CDR2 reads FQNEAQ (reference sequence). V was pared by 1 base and J by 3 bases, with 0 bases of the junction left unmatched. The chain's CDR3 is CASSLGTGDTEAFF. The CDR3, as DNA: TGTGCCAGCAGCTTAGGGACAGGGGACACTGAAGCTTTCTTT.

The chain has TRBV19 and TRBJ2-7; D possibly corresponds to TRBD2 (6 bases). The ends were cut back, 3 bases at V and 6 bases at J, with 24 bases in the middle. This CDR3 region has 17 residues. Germline lookup yields CDR1 LNHDA and CDR2 SQIVND (reference sequence). DNA for the CDR3: TGTGCCAGTAGTATGGGGAGCGTCGGGAGAGGTGCGGCCGAGCAGTACTTC. Translation: CASSMGSVGRGAAEQYF.

The chain couples TRBV27 to TRBJ1-5; D may be TRBD1 (5 bases). CDR1 and CDR2 (germline): MNHEY, SMNVEV (reference sequence). The length of the CDR3 is 13 residues. V lost 3 bases and J lost 7, with 10 bases in between. As DNA, the CDR3 is TGTGCCAGCAGTTTGGGGGGTCAACAGCCCCAGCATTTT. It yields the protein CASSLGGQQPQHF.

The J gene is TRBJ1-2, the V gene TRBV27; D might be TRBD1 (5 bases). Germline CDR1 reads MNHEY; CDR2 reads SMNVEV (reference sequence). Trimming removed 5 bases at V and 2 bases at J, with 12 bases between. The CDR3 is 14 residues long. The CDR3 here is CASSAYAGNYGYTF. The DNA of the CDR3 is TGTGCCAGCAGTGCCTACGCAGGGAACTATGGCTACACCTTC.

The V call is TRBV7-6, the J call TRBJ2-2, with TRBD2 matching 10 bases. The CDR3 totals 16 residues. Germline trimming cut 1 base from V and 6 bases from J; bases unmatched to any gene: 5. Germline loops: CDR1 SGHVS, CDR2 FNYEAQ. The CDR3 DNA is TGTGCCAGCAGCTTAGAGGGAACTAGCGGGGCCGGGGAGCTGTTTTTT. Its translation: CASSLEGTSGAGELFF. Supplemented by reference TRBV7-6 and TRBJ2-2, the full variable domain reads GAGVSQSPRYKVTKRGQDVALRCDPISGHVSLYWYRQALGQGPEFLTYFNYEAQQDKSGLPNDRFSAERPEGSISTLTIQRTEQRDSAMYRCASSLEGTSGAGELFFGEGSRLTVL.

The genes are TRBV6-6 and TRBJ2-7, with 8 bases identical to TRBD1. Germline V lookup: CDR1 MNHNY, CDR2 SVGAGI (reference sequence). V lost 8 bases, J lost 3 bases, and 12 bases stayed unmatched. There are 15 residues in the CDR3. CDR3 sequence: CASEPSGGNYYEQYF. The CDR3 region has the DNA TGTGCCAGCGAGCCCTCAGGGGGCAATTACTACGAGCAGTACTTC.

The chain carries TRBV29-1 and TRBJ1-1, with D possibly TRBD1 on 6 matching bases. CDR1 and CDR2 from the germline V gene are SQVTM and ANQGSEA. This CDR3 has 12 residues. V lost 6 bases to trimming and J lost 1 base, with 9 bases between them. The CDR3 DNA reads TGCAGCGTCGGACAGCCGAACACTGAAGCTTTCTTT. Its translation is CSVGQPNTEAFF.